One and the same sample provided the 21 T cell receptor beta chains below, sequenced in a study of shared clonotypes between healthy human individuals. Libraries were prepared by immunoSEQ multiplex PCR; TCRdb keeps only in-frame clonotypes and omits some of them. Here the sample spans 450,000 to 650,000 clones, around 78% being singletons. The sequencing input was PBMCs. The receptors stem from a woman in her thirties or forties in good health. Some clones in this sample may be carry-over from other donors' samples.

V and J are TRBV4-2 and TRBJ2-7, with 9 bases matching TRBD2. The V and J ends lost 4 bases and 6 bases, in that order; junction bases with no gene match: 4. The germline CDR1 and CDR2 sequences are LGHNA and YNFKEQ. This CDR3 contains 13 residues. The CDR3 bases are TGTGCCAGCAGCCCGCTAGCGGGAAGCGAGCAGTACTTC. Amino acids: CASSPLAGSEQYF.

This clone has only one observation. This chain links TRBV28 with TRBJ1-2; D remains ambiguous. V lost 5 bases and J 8 bases, leaving 9 bases between the germline ends. The CDR3 loop spans 11 amino acids. In germline, CDR1 is MDHEN, CDR2 SYDVKM. The CDR3 DNA reads as TGTGCCAGCAGTGGAATTCAGGGCTACACCTTC. Translating it yields CASSGIQGYTF.

The chain joins TRBV19 to TRBJ1-5; D is perhaps TRBD1 (5 bases). V was trimmed by 4 bases and J by 1 base, leaving 8 bases between them. This CDR3 comprises 14 residues. The germline CDR1 and CDR2 sequences are LNHDA and SQIVND (reference sequence). The CDR3 bases are TGTGCCAGTAGTAGCAGGGTAAGCAATCAGCCCCAGCATTTT. Protein: CASSSRVSNQPQHF.

The chain links TRBV5-4 to TRBJ1-2; 7 nucleotides align to TRBD1. V lost 4 bases and J lost 8; bases outside the gene matches: 11. This CDR3 comprises 14 residues. Germline V gene data show CDR1 as SGHNT and CDR2 as YYREEE (reference sequence). CDR3 residues: CASSLTGVTGGYTF. CDR3 sequence (DNA): TGTGCCAGCAGCCTAACAGGGGTCACTGGGGGCTACACCTTC.

J is TRBJ2-5 and V is TRBV7-2; D may correspond to TRBD1 or TRBD2 (5 bases each). The CDR3 has 13 residues. Looked up from germline, CDR1 is SGHTA and CDR2 is FQGNSA. The V gene lost 4 bases and the J gene lost 5 bases, with 11 bases spanning the gap. CDR3 protein: CASSSLRGETQYF. The CDR3 DNA is TGTGCCAGCAGCTCCTTGAGGGGTGAGACCCAGTACTTC.

This chain joins TRBV19 and TRBJ2-5, with D tentatively TRBD1 (7 bases). V lost 3 bases to trimming and J lost 5 bases, with 16 bases between them. CDR1 and CDR2 (germline): LNHDA, SQIVND (reference sequence). CDR3 length: 15 residues. CDR3 sequence: CASSIGGGGSETQYF. CDR3 sequence (DNA): TGTGCCAGTAGTATTGGAGGAGGGGGCAGCGAGACCCAGTACTTC. The full variable domain, completed using reference TRBV19 and TRBJ2-5, is DGGITQSPKYLFRKEGQNVTLSCEQNLNHDAMYWYRQDPGQGLRLIYYSQIVNDFQKGDIAEGYSVSREKKESFPLTVTSAQKNPTAFYLCASSIGGGGSETQYFGPGTRLLVL.

The V and J genes are TRBV5-1 and TRBJ2-1; 7 nucleotides agree with TRBD2. This CDR3 contains 16 residues. V lost 0 bases, J lost 1 base, and 4 bases stayed unmatched. Germline V CDR1 and CDR2: SGHRS, YFSETQ. CDR3 coding DNA: TGCGCCAGCAGCTTGGGCGGGAGTGCATCCTACAATGAGCAGTTCTTC. This codes for CASSLGGSASYNEQFF.

Concerning this clone itself: At one boundary the junction diverges from the germline segment, which might be a read error. The sample holds other DNA sequences that translate to the same CDR3. The chain employs TRBV5-4 and TRBJ1-4, with D perhaps matching TRBD1 (5 bases). This CDR3 has 13 amino acids. CDR1 and CDR2 from the germline V gene are SGHNT and YYREEE (reference sequence). The CDR3 loop is CASQQAGSEKLFF. For the CDR3, the DNA is TGTGCCAGTCAACAGGCGGGAAGTGAAAAGCTGTTTTTT.

This sequence joins TRBV7-9 and TRBJ1-1; 7 bases agree with TRBD1. The germline V gene has CDR1 SEHNR and CDR2 FQNEAQ (reference sequence). CDR3 size: 13 residues. V trimming: 5 bases; J trimming: 11 bases; junction bases outside the gene matches: 11. The CDR3, as DNA: TGTGCCAGCAGCGTAACAGGGGTGGCCCCGGCTTTCTTT. It codes for CASSVTGVAPAFF.

J is TRBJ2-6 and V is TRBV7-9, with a possible D match to TRBD1 (5 bases). Germline V gene data show CDR1 as SEHNR and CDR2 as FQNEAQ (reference sequence). V was pared by 1 base and J by 2 bases, with 6 bases between. This CDR3 contains 15 residues. Here the CDR3 reads CASSLVGAGANVLTF. The DNA for the CDR3 is TGTGCCAGCAGCTTAGTAGGGGCTGGGGCCAACGTCCTGACTTTC.

The CDR3 nucleotides read TGTGCCAGCACCCCGGGACAGGGAGGCACTGAAGCTTTCTTT. Amino acid sequence: CASTPGQGGTEAFF. The J gene is TRBJ1-1, the V gene TRBV27; 9 nucleotides match TRBD1. Germline loops: CDR1 MNHEY, CDR2 SMNVEV (reference sequence). The V segment lost 7 bases and the J segment 4 bases; nucleotides outside the gene matches: 7. The CDR3 is 14 residues long.

The table lists this clone with a few counts. The gene calls are TRBV21-1 and TRBJ1-1. TRBV21-1 is annotated as a pseudogene. The CDR3 runs 12 residues. The CDR3 DNA follows: TGTGCCAGTTTCGTGGTAAACACTGAAGCTTTCTTT. Translating it yields CASFVVNTEAFF.

This clone was picked up one time. The DNA is omitted, as the CDR3 cannot be located on it reliably, and the CDR3 follows TCRdb's listing. This chain joins TRBV14 and TRBJ2-7; TRBD2, the D gene given by the table, was not confirmed from the DNA. CDR1 and CDR2 from the germline V gene are SGHDN and FVKESK. Both ends counted, the CDR3 spans 14 residues. This CDR3 is CASSPWASGSHRSF.

The V call is TRBV5-6, the J call TRBJ1-6, with D hard to call. V lost 0 bases, J lost 14 bases, and 9 bases lay in between. The CDR3 is made up of 12 amino acids. Germline V gene lookup returns CDR1 SGHDT and CDR2 YYEEEE. The CDR3 spells CASSLAGGSLHF. CDR3 in DNA: TGTGCCAGCAGCTTGGCAGGAGGGTCCCTCCACTTT. The full variable domain, with the rest looked up from reference TRBV5-6 and TRBJ1-6, is DAGVTQSPTHLIKTRGQQVTLRCSPKSGHDTVSWYQQALGQGPQFIFQYYEEEERQRGNFPDRFSGHQFPNYSSELNVNALLLGDSALYLCASSLAGGSLHFGNGTRLTVT.

A remark on this clone: Different DNA sequences within this sample yield the same CDR3. The rearrangement uses TRBV18 and TRBJ1-1; tentatively, D is TRBD1 (5 bases). V lost 3 bases and J lost 1, with 6 bases in between. Germline values: CDR1 KGHSH, CDR2 LQKENI. The CDR3 spans 13 residues. The CDR3 bases are TGTGCCAGCTCACCTAGGGGGAACACTGAAGCTTTCTTT. Its protein product is CASSPRGNTEAFF.

The chain combines TRBV9 with TRBJ2-7; D is possibly TRBD2 (6 bases). The CDR3 has 15 amino acids. Trimming left V 0 bases short and J 2 bases short, with 12 bases between. Germline V CDR1 and CDR2: SGDLS, YYNGEE. CDR3 coding DNA: TGTGCCAGCAGCGTAGGGGGACTCCCTCCCTACGAGCAGTACTTC. Its protein is CASSVGGLPPYEQYF.

V and J are TRBV11-3 and TRBJ2-5, with D maybe TRBD1 (5 bases). Germline values: CDR1 SGHNT, CDR2 YENEEA. This CDR3 has 15 residues. Deletions cut 1 base from V and 1 base from J, with 10 bases between. The CDR3 protein is CASSLGAGFQETQYF. In DNA, the CDR3 is TGTGCCAGCAGCTTAGGAGCAGGGTTCCAAGAGACCCAGTACTTC.

This clone was seen more than once but under ten times. V gene TRBV19 combines with J gene TRBJ1-1; possible D gene TRBD1, 6 bases. Looked up from germline, CDR1 is LNHDA and CDR2 is SQIVND (reference sequence). The CDR3 contains 14 residues. The V gene lost 1 base and the J gene lost 10 bases, with 16 bases spanning the gap. The CDR3 region has the DNA TGTGCCAGTAGTATAGTAGCCGGCGGAGGGGGAGCTTTCTTT. Translation: CASSIVAGGGGAFF.

The chain uses TRBV28 and TRBJ2-7, with TRBD1 identical over 8 bases. CDR1 and CDR2 (germline): MDHEN, SYDVKM. With V trimmed by 5 bases and J by 3 bases, 9 bases remained unmatched. The CDR3 consists of 15 residues. CDR3 loop: CASSPPTGADYEQYF. The CDR3 bases are TGTGCCAGCAGTCCCCCGACAGGGGCCGACTACGAGCAGTACTTC.

This chain uses TRBV2 with TRBJ2-2; TRBD2 aligns across 8 bases. The trim removed 8 bases at V and 7 bases at J, leaving 9 bases unmatched. Germline-derived CDR1 and CDR2 are SNHLY and FYNNEI. The length of the CDR3 is 14 residues. CDR3 loop: CASVRFSGVGELFF. CDR3 bases: TGTGCCAGCGTTAGATTTAGCGGGGTCGGGGAGCTGTTTTTT.

The J gene is TRBJ2-1, the V gene TRBV28; 11 bases fit TRBD2. This CDR3 contains 15 residues. Germline CDR1 reads MDHEN; CDR2 reads SYDVKM. Losses at the gene ends were 4 bases for V and 7 bases for J; bases not matched to a gene: 6. The CDR3 is CASSSMLAGGNEQFF. CDR3 coding DNA: TGTGCCAGCAGTTCCATGCTAGCGGGAGGTAATGAGCAGTTCTTC.